This entry describes one T cell receptor (beta chain). What it binds is unknown. CDR1 is MNHNS and CDR2 is SASEGT in the germline V gene. The CDR3 runs to 15 residues. The V gene lost 0 bases and the J gene lost 5 bases, with 10 bases spanning the gap. The treatment was: roughly ten-day PBMC culture with coronavirus spike peptide pools or control peptides (ViraFEST assay). ViraFEST relied on peptide pools to expand antigen-specific T cells; the TCRs were sequenced afterward. With the Oncomine TCR Beta short-read assay, DNA from cultured CD4+ T cells was sequenced. CD4+ T cells were cultured, and genomic DNA was extracted from them. TCRdb itself ran the PCR reads through MiXCR, one entry per CDR3 protein. Of 14,000 or so distinct CDR3 sequences in the sample, about 29% were seen once. These data originate in a study of vaccination and CD4 T cells after COVID-19. On the study more broadly: Convalescent individuals numbered four females and six males, two being Hispanic. Either the Pfizer-BioNTech BNT162b2 or Moderna mRNA-1273 vaccine was given as two doses.

The sample taken for sequencing was cultured CD4+ T cells from blood. The TCR comes from a human donor with COVID-19. This chain links TRBV6-1 with TRBJ1-4; D is ambiguous. The CDR3 nucleotides are TGTGCCAGCAGTGAAGCGCGCGGGGAAAATGAAAAACTGTTTTTT. This sequence encodes CASSEARGENEKLFF.